Shown below are 21 T cell receptor beta chains from a single sample sequenced in a study of blood T cells in healthy people across ages. A second PCR, run for 7 to 11 cycles, used a sample-barcoded 5' primer plus a J-beta primer mix. TCRdb fed the 5' RACE reads into MiXCR, producing one record per CDR3 protein. In the table there are approximately 830,000 distinct CDR3 sequences, under 80% of which are singletons. Source material: blood. The source is a man aged 25 to 40 in good health.

In its sample, this clonotype was seen a few times. The chain carries TRBV7-9 and TRBJ1-4; no clear D gene. CDR3 size: 14 residues. The V gene's germline CDR1 is SEHNR and CDR2 FQNEAQ (reference sequence). Trimming pared 0 bases from V and 1 base from J, leaving 3 bases between. CDR3 in amino acids: CASSLARTNEKLFF. CDR3 in DNA: TGTGCCAGCAGCTTAGCGAGAACTAATGAAAAACTGTTTTTT.

The rearrangement links TRBV6-1 to TRBJ1-2; D unclear. The V end was cut by 1 base, the J end by 8 bases, with 11 bases between. This CDR3 contains 13 residues. CDR1 is MNHNS and CDR2 is SASEGT in the germline V gene. The CDR3 bases are TGTGCCAGCAGTGAAGTGCCAAGCCTGGGCTACACCTTC. Amino acid sequence: CASSEVPSLGYTF.

This clonotype was recorded a few times. This sequence joins TRBV3-1 and TRBJ2-5; a possible D gene is TRBD2 (5 bases). The germline gives CDR1 LGHDT, CDR2 YNNKEL (reference sequence). Trimming removed 1 base from V and 1 base from J, with 10 bases in between. This CDR3 is 15 amino acids long. CDR3 in amino acids: CASSQAAGVQETQYF. For the CDR3, the DNA is TGTGCCAGCAGCCAAGCCGCGGGTGTCCAAGAGACCCAGTACTTC.

The chain combines TRBV5-6 with TRBJ1-2; D perhaps matches TRBD1 (6 bases). V lost 4 bases and J lost 8, with 21 bases in between. The CDR3 is 15 amino acids. Germline V gene sequence: CDR1 SGHDT, CDR2 YYEEEE. The CDR3 nucleotides read TGTGCCAGCAGCCTAAGACAGGCTCCCTTGGGGGGCTACACCTTC. Residues: CASSLRQAPLGGYTF.

The chain uses TRBV10-3 and TRBJ2-5; D unclear. CDR1 is ENHRY, CDR2 SYGVKD, per germline. The CDR3 extends over 13 amino acids. V was clipped by 5 bases and J by 1 base, with 8 bases between them. CDR3 region: CAISTGVQETQYF. The DNA of the CDR3 is TGTGCCATCAGTACCGGTGTCCAAGAGACCCAGTACTTC.

The chain joins TRBV6-1 to TRBJ2-7, with 9 bases aligning to TRBD1. J lost 2 bases, V lost 1 base, and 3 bases had no gene match. The germline V gene encodes CDR1 MNHNS and CDR2 SASEGT. CDR3 length: 15 residues. The CDR3 DNA follows: TGTGCCAGCAGTGAAGGGGACAGGGATCCCTACGAGCAGTACTTC. Protein sequence: CASSEGDRDPYEQYF.

This clonotype was observed a handful of times. The V call is TRBV4-2, the J call TRBJ1-2; possibly TRBD1 for D (6 bases). Looked up from germline, CDR1 is LGHNA and CDR2 is YNFKEQ. This CDR3 contains 13 residues. The V gene lost 0 bases and the J gene lost 8 bases, with 10 bases spanning the gap. The CDR3 is CASSQDRGGGYTF. CDR3 in DNA: TGTGCCAGCAGCCAAGACAGGGGCGGGGGCTACACCTTC.

This chain connects TRBV3-1 to TRBJ2-7; 7 bases match TRBD2. The V gene's germline CDR1 is LGHDT and CDR2 YNNKEL (reference sequence). The trim removed 0 bases at V and 2 bases at J, leaving 7 bases unmatched. This CDR3 has 16 amino acids. In DNA, the CDR3 is TGTGCCAGCAGCCAAGATGGCGGGAGCGCTCCCTACGAGCAGTACTTC. Translating it yields CASSQDGGSAPYEQYF.

V and J are TRBV7-9 and TRBJ2-3, with a weak D call TRBD2 (7 bases). Looked up from germline, CDR1 is SEHNR and CDR2 is FQNEAQ (reference sequence). The CDR3 runs to 15 residues. V was clipped by 3 bases and J by 4 bases, with 14 bases between them. This chain's CDR3 is CASSLGAGAADTQYF. The CDR3 region has the DNA TGTGCCAGCAGCTTGGGGGCGGGAGCCGCAGATACGCAGTATTTT.

The chain employs TRBV6-2 or TRBV6-3 and TRBJ1-5; tentative D call: TRBD1 (6 bases). Trimming removed 6 bases from V and 3 bases from J, with 21 bases in between. The CDR3 covers 17 residues. The germline V gene encodes CDR1 MNHEY and CDR2 SVGEGT. The chain's CDR3 is CASSPTHRARVNQPQHF. The CDR3 DNA follows: TGTGCCAGCAGCCCTACCCACAGGGCGCGAGTCAATCAGCCCCAGCATTTT.

In regard to this clonotype: A junction boundary mismatches the germline segment, possibly from a read error. The chain has TRBV12-3 or TRBV12-4 and TRBJ2-1, with 8 bases identical to TRBD1. This CDR3 is 16 amino acids long. The CDR3 here is CASSSGWQGARNERFF. In nucleotides, the CDR3 is TGTGCCAGCAGTTCTGGTTGGCAGGGGGCACGAAATGAGCGGTTCTTC.

The rearrangement uses TRBV27 and TRBJ2-1; D is possibly TRBD1 (6 bases). The CDR3 runs to 14 residues. Trimming shortened V by 3 bases and J by 10 bases, and 16 bases separated the two germline ends. Germline values: CDR1 MNHEY, CDR2 SMNVEV (reference sequence). CDR3 sequence reads: CASSLGVRGKEQFF. The CDR3 coding sequence is TGTGCCAGCAGTTTGGGCGTGAGGGGGAAAGAGCAGTTCTTC.

This clonotype has just a few counts. V gene TRBV5-1 combines with J gene TRBJ2-1; the D gene could be TRBD1 or TRBD2 (5 bases each). From germline, CDR1 is SGHRS and CDR2 YFSETQ. This CDR3 has 12 residues. Trimming shortened V by 5 bases and J by 7 bases, and 10 bases separated the two germline ends. CDR3 sequence reads: CASRAGANEQFF. As DNA, the CDR3 is TGCGCCAGCAGGGCCGGGGCTAATGAGCAGTTCTTC.

V and J are TRBV11-3 and TRBJ1-1; perhaps TRBD1 as D (6 bases). CDR1 is SGHNT, CDR2 YENEEA, per germline. V was clipped by 5 bases and J by 1 base, with 8 bases between them. This CDR3 region has 13 residues. The CDR3 DNA reads TGTGCCAGCAGCACACAGGGGAACACTGAAGCTTTCTTT. It translates to CASSTQGNTEAFF.

J is TRBJ2-7 and V is TRBV20-1, with 7 nucleotides matching TRBD2. The CDR3 covers 16 residues. CDR1 and CDR2 from the germline V gene are DFQATT and SNEGSKA (reference sequence). Trimming took 3 bases from V and 1 from J; bases not matched to a gene: 12. The DNA of the CDR3 is TGCAGTGCTAGCCGGGTGGGCGGGGGTCGATCCTACGAGCAGTACTTC. Its translation: CSASRVGGGRSYEQYF.

The chain carries TRBV6-5 and TRBJ2-3; 13 nucleotides agree with TRBD2. The CDR3 runs 17 residues. Germline CDR1 and CDR2: MNHEY and SVGAGI. The ends lost 2 bases at V and 5 bases at J; junction bases unmatched: 7. The CDR3 is CASSYRLLAGGRDTQYF. The CDR3 nucleotides are TGTGCCAGCAGTTACCGCTTACTAGCGGGGGGGAGAGATACGCAGTATTTT.

The chain uses TRBV24-1 and TRBJ2-1, with a tentative D call TRBD1 (6 bases). Trimming shortened V by 7 bases and J by 5 bases, and 17 bases separated the two germline ends. Looked up from germline, CDR1 is KGHDR and CDR2 is SFDVKD. The CDR3 is made up of 15 amino acids. CDR3 sequence (DNA): TGTGCCACCAGAGCAAATCCGGCAGGGGACAATGAGCAGTTCTTC. Residues: CATRANPAGDNEQFF.

The CDR3 is CASSLSKGRNEQFF. CDR3 bases: TGTGCCAGCAGTTTATCGAAGGGCCGGAATGAGCAGTTCTTC. This chain connects TRBV27 to TRBJ2-1; D gene unclear. The germline V and J ends were trimmed by 0 bases and 7 bases, with 10 bases remaining between them. The CDR3 has 14 amino acids. CDR1 is MNHEY, CDR2 SMNVEV, per germline (reference sequence).

This clonotype was counted at least ten times. The V and J genes are TRBV4-3 and TRBJ2-5; 8 bases line up with TRBD2. The V gene's germline CDR1 is LGHNA and CDR2 YSLEER. V gave up 4 bases and J gave up 0 bases; unmatched junction bases: 10. The CDR3 totals 17 residues. CDR3 DNA sequence: TGCGCCAGCAGCCCCCGGACTAGCCAAAAGTACCAAGAGACCCAGTACTTC. It specifies CASSPRTSQKYQETQYF.

J is TRBJ2-7 and V is TRBV10-3; D gene ambiguous. Trimming pared 2 bases from V and 4 bases from J, leaving 3 bases between. Germline CDR1 is ENHRY and CDR2 is SYGVKD. The CDR3 runs 11 residues. CDR3 amino acids: CAISEGYEQYF. Written as DNA, the CDR3 is TGTGCCATCAGTGAGGGTTACGAGCAGTACTTC.

This clonotype was recorded once. V usage is TRBV6-2 or TRBV6-3 and J usage is TRBJ1-1; no clear D gene. The germline V gene has CDR1 MNHEY and CDR2 SVGEGT. Trimming stripped 0 bases from V and 5 bases from J, with 16 bases between. The CDR3 has 16 residues. The CDR3 sequence is CASSYSIIRGITEAFF. The DNA for the CDR3 is TGTGCCAGCAGTTACTCGATTATCAGAGGGATAACTGAAGCTTTCTTT.